The following is a T cell receptor beta chain sequence with its context. It has no known antigen specificity. No qualities accompany the bases; no much larger clone lies one base away. Between the V and J ends, shortened by 0 bases and 3 bases respectively, the junction contains 9 bases. The CDR3 contains 14 residues, cysteine and phenylalanine counted. The entry retains the CDR3 DNA only, 42 bases that are in frame from base 1. From the germline V gene, CDR1 is MNHEY and CDR2 is SVGEGT. These data belong to a study of T cell responses to AZD1222 COVID-19 vaccine (dated by TCRdb to the early 2020s). For context, the study as a whole: Because spike-specific TCR depth and breadth did not differ between the two schedules, AZD1222 recipients who got a second dose at roughly 4 weeks were pooled with those who got a second dose at roughly 12 weeks. A total of about 230 trial participants underwent TCR sequencing, of whom around 200 received two doses of AZD1222 and some 26 received two doses of the MenACWY control vaccine. Enrollment into the trials was organized by age into subgroups of 18-55, 56-69 and 70-plus years, and those subgroups contained roughly 150, 30 and 60 TCR-sequenced participants, respectively. Findings and caveats that apply to the study as a whole: A significant rise in spike-specific TCR breadth and depth was observed after two AZD1222 doses relative to day 0 and relative to MenACWY recipients. Epitopes outside the regions mutated in the B.1.351 and B.1.1.7 variants were reportedly recognized by nearly half of the unique spike-specific TCRs. Because no day 14 peak-response samples were available, the repertoires could be characterized only after the peak T cell response. Participants were mostly white British, with more females than males. The authors suggested clonal diversity may have been underestimated. CD4 TCRs associated with the vaccine covered the entire spike protein, and the dominant responses were in regions 160-218 and 743-854. Conclusions about previously exposed vaccinees are limited because only a handful of AZD1222 recipients were SARS-CoV-2 seropositive at baseline. In the small 56-69-year group, the increase in depth fell short of significance, most likely because of low power.

The time point label corresponds to: baseline before first vaccination. Samples from vaccinated people were obtained from the UK trials COV001 and COV002, which included a single-blind randomized controlled phase 2/3 trial of AZD1222 (ChAdOx1 nCoV-19) in healthy adults. For TCRbeta chain sequencing, PBMC samples from trial participants were taken at day 0 and at day 28 after the second dose. The CDR3 regions of human TCRbeta chains were analyzed by immunosequencing. As for the authors' bioinformatics: Repertoire TCRs were matched against a reference library of SARS-CoV-2-specific TCRs generated with the MIRA antigen-specificity platform. Breadth meant the fraction of unique TCRs that were SARS-CoV-2-associated, whereas depth meant the fraction of total T cells that were SARS-CoV-2-associated. Using the MIRA data, each spike-specific TCR was mapped to the spike region that the TCR reacts to and placed in a CD4 or CD8 class. Log10-transformed breadth and depth values were compared by one-way ANOVA with Sidak's multiple comparisons tests. TCRdb took this table from immuneACCESS and kept in-frame rearrangements with V and J called. Such tables lack part of the clones; where checked against another copy, unresolved V genes explain under half of the gap, and the rest is unexplained. V and J calls and clone size are copied from that table; D and trimming were computed from the DNA. This sample comprises roughly 170,000 clones, around 88% of them detected only once. The ten largest make up about 0.49% of the sample.

The TCR was taken from an adult in good health. Sequencing used peripheral blood, obtained on day 0 of AZD1222 vaccination. The chain employs TRBV6-2 or TRBV6-3 and TRBJ2-7; perhaps TRBD1 is the D gene, with 6 bases matching. This receptor has the CDR3 CASSYSTGNYEQYF. The sequence in DNA is TGTGCCAGCAGTTACTCGACAGGAAACTACGAGCAGTACTTC.